This TCR beta chain was recovered during a study of beta chain features in type 1 diabetes. Study conclusions and caveats: Across all four CD4+ subsets, people with type 1 diabetes showed modestly shorter TCRB CDR3s. Patients with type 1 diabetes carried fewer insertions and had more deletions at their VDJ junctions.

Donors contributed one heparinised blood draw apiece, averaging approximately 120 mL. Note on this clone: Its antigen remains unknown.

CDR1 SGHTA and CDR2 FQGNSA come from the germline V gene. The length of the CDR3 is 12 residues. V was cut by 5 bases and J by 5 bases, with 7 bases left in between. Reverse transcription of all isolated RNA meant that expressed TCRB transcripts were sequenced. Repertoires were generated with immunoSEQ multiplex PCR, while TCRdb's copy carries only in-frame clones and drops some. The sample lists around 310,000 clones, around 10% occurring once. The gene calls are TRBV7-2 and TRBJ2-1; D remains unclear. The receptor was derived from a woman aged 25-40 years in good health. Material: naive CD4+ T cells from blood. The CDR3 DNA is TGTGCCAGCAGCCGCGCGGACAATGAGCAGTTCTTC. This encodes CASSRADNEQFF.